The rows below give T cell receptor beta chains drawn from one sample of a study of CD8+CD57+ T cells in acquired aplastic anemia. One entry per CDR3 protein, called by TCRdb with MiXCR from the reads. In the table there are about 180,000 distinct CDR3 sequences, 40% to 50% of which are singletons. Sequenced: sorted CD4+, CD8+, or CD8+CD57+ T cells (not recorded which) from PBMCs. Receptors originate from a human donor in good health. The CDR3 runs from the conserved cysteine through the conserved F or W. The D gene is left open where the match is weak. The size of a clone is reported for some rows only, either as once, few or many, or as a class for expanded clones.

v_gene: TRBV20-1; d_gene: TRBD2; j_gene: TRBJ2-5; abundance: NA; CDR3nt: TGCAGTGCCAATCGACTAGCGGGGCAAGAGACCCAGTACTTC; CDR3aa: CSANRLAGQETQYF
v_gene: TRBV6-5; d_gene: TRBD2; j_gene: TRBJ2-2; abundance: many; CDR3nt: TGTGCCAGCAGTTACGGACTAGCTACGAACACCGGGGAGCTGTTTTTT; CDR3aa: CASSYGLATNTGELFF
v_gene: TRBV2; d_gene: TRBD1; j_gene: TRBJ1-6; abundance: NA; CDR3nt: TGTGCCAGCAAGGGGACAGACGATTCACCCCTCCACTTT; CDR3aa: CASKGTDDSPLHF
v_gene: TRBV19; d_gene: TRBD1; j_gene: TRBJ1-2; abundance: few; CDR3nt: TGTGCCAGTAGTCCGAGGGCCCGACAGGGCTATGGCTACACCTTC; CDR3aa: CASSPRARQGYGYTF
v_gene: TRBV24-1; d_gene: NA; j_gene: TRBJ1-2; abundance: many; CDR3nt: TGTGCCACCAGTGAGACGGTCACCTATGGCTACACCTTC; CDR3aa: CATSETVTYGYTF
v_gene: TRBV11-2; d_gene: TRBD1; j_gene: TRBJ1-4; abundance: NA; CDR3nt: TGTGCCAGCAGCAATCGGGGGACAGTCAATAATGAAAAACTGTTTTTT; CDR3aa: CASSNRGTVNNEKLFF
v_gene: TRBV27; d_gene: NA; j_gene: TRBJ2-7; abundance: NA; CDR3nt: TGTGCCAGCAGCCAAGGAGCTACTCTCTACGAGCAGTACTTC; CDR3aa: CASSQGATLYEQYF
v_gene: TRBV15; d_gene: NA; j_gene: TRBJ2-6; abundance: NA; CDR3nt: TGTGCCACCAGCAGAGAAGAAAGCTCTGGGGCCAACGTCCTGACTTTC; CDR3aa: CATSREESSGANVLTF
v_gene: TRBV7-3; d_gene: NA; j_gene: TRBJ2-3; abundance: many; CDR3nt: TGTGCCAGCAGCTTGCAACGCGGTAATAGCAGGGATACGCAGTATTTT; CDR3aa: CASSLQRGNSRDTQYF
v_gene: TRBV7-3; d_gene: TRBD1; j_gene: TRBJ1-6; abundance: few; CDR3nt: TGTGCCAGCAGCTTAAAGGTTGAGATTAGACAGGGGAGAAATTCACCCCTCCACTTT; CDR3aa: CASSLKVEIRQGRNSPLHF
v_gene: TRBV7-9; d_gene: NA; j_gene: TRBJ2-1; abundance: NA; CDR3nt: TGTGCCAGCAGCTTAGACTACGCAGGCAATGAGCAGTTCTTC; CDR3aa: CASSLDYAGNEQFF
v_gene: TRBV5-6; d_gene: NA; j_gene: TRBJ2-5; abundance: NA; CDR3nt: TGTGCCAGCAGCTTTGCCGAATTCCAAGAGACCCAGTACTTC; CDR3aa: CASSFAEFQETQYF
v_gene: TRBV24-1; d_gene: TRBD2; j_gene: TRBJ2-1; abundance: once; CDR3nt: TGTGCCACCAGTGGCCAACTAGCGGGATCTTCTGAGCAGTTCTTC; CDR3aa: CATSGQLAGSSEQFF
v_gene: TRBV2; d_gene: TRBD1; j_gene: TRBJ2-2; abundance: NA; CDR3nt: TGTGCCAGCAGTGAAGTAACAGGGGGAGGGGAGCTGTTTTTT; CDR3aa: CASSEVTGGGELFF
v_gene: TRBV6-1; d_gene: TRBD2; j_gene: TRBJ2-5; abundance: few; CDR3nt: TGTGCCAGCGGCGGGACTAGCGGGAGTATCGTAAGGGAGACCCAGTACTTC; CDR3aa: CASGGTSGSIVRETQYF
v_gene: TRBV6-5; d_gene: NA; j_gene: TRBJ2-1; abundance: few; CDR3nt: TGTGCCAGCAGTTCCCGACTAAAGAGCTCCTACAATGAGCAGTTCTTC; CDR3aa: CASSSRLKSSYNEQFF
v_gene: TRBV19; d_gene: NA; j_gene: TRBJ1-5; abundance: NA; CDR3nt: TGTGCCAGTAGTATAAATAGGGGCAATCAGCCCCAGCATTTT; CDR3aa: CASSINRGNQPQHF
v_gene: TRBV4-2; d_gene: TRBD2; j_gene: TRBJ2-1; abundance: NA; CDR3nt: TGTGCCAGCAGCCAAGGGGGGACTAGCGGGGATCATGAGCAGTTCTTC; CDR3aa: CASSQGGTSGDHEQFF
v_gene: TRBV7-3; d_gene: TRBD1; j_gene: TRBJ2-7; abundance: many; CDR3nt: TGTGCCAGCAGCCCTGGGACAGGGTCCTACGAGCAGTACTTC; CDR3aa: CASSPGTGSYEQYF
v_gene: TRBV2; d_gene: NA; j_gene: TRBJ2-3; abundance: few; CDR3nt: TGTGCCAGCAGACTACAGAGCACAGATACGCAGTATTTT; CDR3aa: CASRLQSTDTQYF
v_gene: TRBV7-2; d_gene: NA; j_gene: TRBJ2-1; abundance: NA; CDR3nt: TGTGCCAGCAGTTTATGGGATGAGCAGTTCTTC; CDR3aa: CASSLWDEQFF
v_gene: TRBV20-1; d_gene: NA; j_gene: TRBJ1-5; abundance: NA; CDR3nt: TGCAGTGCTAGAGACGGGAAGGGCCTTAATCAGCCCCAGCATTTT; CDR3aa: CSARDGKGLNQPQHF
v_gene: TRBV4-1; d_gene: NA; j_gene: TRBJ2-1; abundance: many; CDR3nt: TGCGCCAGCAGCCTCCGACCGTCTAGCAACTACAATGAGCAGTTCTTC; CDR3aa: CASSLRPSSNYNEQFF
v_gene: TRBV9; d_gene: NA; j_gene: TRBJ2-1; abundance: many; CDR3nt: TGTGCCAGCAGCGTAGGCGGCCGTCGGGCGTACAATGAGCAGTTCTTC; CDR3aa: CASSVGGRRAYNEQFF
v_gene: TRBV7-9; d_gene: TRBD2; j_gene: TRBJ2-5; abundance: many; CDR3nt: TGTGTCAGCAGCTTCCCCGGGGGGATTGAGACCCAGTACTTC; CDR3aa: CVSSFPGGIETQYF
v_gene: TRBV20-1; d_gene: TRBD2; j_gene: TRBJ2-3; abundance: NA; CDR3nt: TGCAGTGGCCCACTAGCGGTACTCACAGATACGCAGTATTTT; CDR3aa: CSGPLAVLTDTQYF
v_gene: TRBV15; d_gene: TRBD1; j_gene: TRBJ1-2; abundance: many; CDR3nt: TGTGCCACCAGCAGAGGAGGGGGCCTCGGTGGCTACACCTTC; CDR3aa: CATSRGGGLGGYTF
v_gene: TRBV24-1; d_gene: NA; j_gene: TRBJ1-1; abundance: few; CDR3nt: TGTGCTACCAAGGACGGGGCTGAAGCTTTCTTT; CDR3aa: CATKDGAEAFF
v_gene: TRBV7-2; d_gene: NA; j_gene: TRBJ1-1; abundance: many; CDR3nt: TGTGCCAGCACCCCCTCGGGCAGCCGGAACACTGAAGCTTTCTTT; CDR3aa: CASTPSGSRNTEAFF
v_gene: TRBV9; d_gene: TRBD2; j_gene: TRBJ2-1; abundance: many; CDR3nt: TGTGCCAGCAGCGTAGGGTCTAGCGGGAGGTCACAGTTCTTC; CDR3aa: CASSVGSSGRSQFF
v_gene: TRBV6-1; d_gene: TRBD1; j_gene: TRBJ2-5; abundance: many; CDR3nt: TGTGCCAGCAGTGAACTAATTTGGGACAGGGGCCTCTTC; CDR3aa: CASSELIWDRGLF
v_gene: TRBV6-1; d_gene: TRBD1; j_gene: TRBJ2-3; abundance: few; CDR3nt: TGTGCCAGCAGCCCTCTGCCGGGACAGGGTTTCACAGATACGCAGTATTTT; CDR3aa: CASSPLPGQGFTDTQYF
v_gene: TRBV4-3; d_gene: NA; j_gene: TRBJ2-7; abundance: many; CDR3nt: TGCGCCAGCAGCCAAGACGCTGGGAGTGAGCAGTACTTC; CDR3aa: CASSQDAGSEQYF
v_gene: TRBV7-6; d_gene: NA; j_gene: TRBJ2-7; abundance: NA; CDR3nt: TGTGCCAGCAGTCCTGACGGAGTCCTTGACGAGCAGTACTTC; CDR3aa: CASSPDGVLDEQYF
v_gene: TRBV15; d_gene: NA; j_gene: TRBJ1-2; abundance: NA; CDR3nt: TGTGCCACCAGCACCTTACTAGACAGCTACACCTTC; CDR3aa: CATSTLLDSYTF
v_gene: TRBV25-1; d_gene: TRBD2; j_gene: TRBJ2-2; abundance: many; CDR3nt: TGTGCCAGCAGTGAATACACTAGCGGGAGGGCGAACACCGGGGAGCTGTTTTTT; CDR3aa: CASSEYTSGRANTGELFF
v_gene: TRBV19; d_gene: NA; j_gene: TRBJ2-3; abundance: many; CDR3nt: TGTGCCAGTAGCCCGACTGGGGGCACAGATACGCAGTATTTT; CDR3aa: CASSPTGGTDTQYF
v_gene: TRBV27; d_gene: TRBD1; j_gene: TRBJ2-7; abundance: many; CDR3nt: TGTGCCAGCAGTGCTCCGGGGACAGGGGAATACGAGCAGTACTTC; CDR3aa: CASSAPGTGEYEQYF
v_gene: TRBV6-1; d_gene: NA; j_gene: TRBJ2-3; abundance: few; CDR3nt: TGTGCCAGCAGTCTTACCTTGGGGACGACGAGCACAGATACGCAGTATTTT; CDR3aa: CASSLTLGTTSTDTQYF
v_gene: TRBV7-2; d_gene: NA; j_gene: TRBJ1-5; abundance: many; CDR3nt: TGTGCCAGCAGCGGAGTACGGCAGCCCCAGCATTTT; CDR3aa: CASSGVRQPQHF
v_gene: TRBV30; d_gene: NA; j_gene: TRBJ1-2; abundance: NA; CDR3nt: TGTGCCTGGACTGCGGGGAACTATGGCTACACCTTC; CDR3aa: CAWTAGNYGYTF
v_gene: TRBV6-2/TRBV6-3; d_gene: TRBD2; j_gene: TRBJ2-1; abundance: few; CDR3nt: TGTGCCAGCAGTTACCTGGGACTAGCGGGAGGGCGCTCCTACAATGAGCAGTTCTTC; CDR3aa: CASSYLGLAGGRSYNEQFF
v_gene: TRBV5-1; d_gene: TRBD1; j_gene: TRBJ2-7; abundance: few; CDR3nt: TGCGCCAGCAGCATACGGACAGGGGGCGACGAGCAGTACTTC; CDR3aa: CASSIRTGGDEQYF
v_gene: TRBV5-1; d_gene: NA; j_gene: TRBJ2-7; abundance: NA; CDR3nt: TGCGCCAGCAGAATTAAATACGAGCAGTACTTC; CDR3aa: CASRIKYEQYF
v_gene: TRBV6-9; d_gene: TRBD1; j_gene: TRBJ2-5; abundance: few; CDR3nt: TGTGCCAGCAGTTACCCGCAGGGGGAAGAGACCCAGTACTTC; CDR3aa: CASSYPQGEETQYF
v_gene: TRBV24-1; d_gene: NA; j_gene: TRBJ2-1; abundance: NA; CDR3nt: TGTGCCACCAGTGATTTGTATCAGGGGGGGGATGAGCAGTTCTTC; CDR3aa: CATSDLYQGGDEQFF
v_gene: TRBV10-3; d_gene: NA; j_gene: TRBJ2-1; abundance: NA; CDR3nt: TGTGCCATCAGTGAGTCGAGGGGAGACTTAGATGAGCAGTTCTTC; CDR3aa: CAISESRGDLDEQFF
v_gene: TRBV20-1; d_gene: NA; j_gene: TRBJ1-1; abundance: many; CDR3nt: TGCAGTGCTAGACACTCTGGGGAGGGCACTGAAGCTTTCTTT; CDR3aa: CSARHSGEGTEAFF
v_gene: TRBV19; d_gene: TRBD1; j_gene: TRBJ1-5; abundance: NA; CDR3nt: TGTGCCAGTAGTCAGGGGGCCAGTCAGCCCCAGCATTTT; CDR3aa: CASSQGASQPQHF
v_gene: TRBV2; d_gene: NA; j_gene: TRBJ1-2; abundance: NA; CDR3nt: TGTGCCAGCAGTGAAAGGGTCATCGGTGGCTACACCTTC; CDR3aa: CASSERVIGGYTF
v_gene: TRBV7-2; d_gene: NA; j_gene: TRBJ2-7; abundance: once; CDR3nt: TGTGCCAGCAGCCCCTCATACCGGGACGCCCAAATCCTCTTC; CDR3aa: CASSPSYRDAQILF
v_gene: TRBV5-1; d_gene: NA; j_gene: TRBJ1-1; abundance: many; CDR3nt: TGCGCCAGCATGGGGCAGGAGAACACTGAAGCTTTCTTT; CDR3aa: CASMGQENTEAFF
v_gene: TRBV19; d_gene: NA; j_gene: TRBJ1-6; abundance: many; CDR3nt: TGTGCCAGTAGTATACGTCCGGAACATAATTCACCCCTCCACTTT; CDR3aa: CASSIRPEHNSPLHF
v_gene: TRBV28; d_gene: NA; j_gene: TRBJ1-5; abundance: few; CDR3nt: TGTGCCAGCAGGGAACAGGGTTATAGCAATCAGCCCCAGCATTTT; CDR3aa: CASREQGYSNQPQHF
v_gene: TRBV2; d_gene: TRBD2; j_gene: TRBJ2-1; abundance: NA; CDR3nt: TGTGCCAGCTTAGCGGGAGGTTATGAGCAGTTCTTC; CDR3aa: CASLAGGYEQFF